This TCR beta chain comes out of a study of shared clonotypes between healthy human individuals. Terminally differentiated effector memory CD45RA+ cells were excluded by CCR7 positive selection of CD45RO-negative cells. Using immunoSEQ multiplex PCR, the repertoire was profiled, and TCRdb retains in-frame clones only, with some absent. The sample has roughly 2.1 million clones, about 92% seen once; the top ten hold approximately 1.7%. Study-level findings and limits: Shared clonotypes across all four donors exceeded non-shared ones in generation probability. Memory subsets generally showed lower estimated richness than naive subsets.

Note on this clone: The antigen remains undetermined.

This CDR3 has 12 residues. Trimming pared 5 bases from V and 6 bases from J, leaving 11 bases between. Germline lookup yields CDR1 LNHDA and CDR2 SQIVND (reference sequence). This chain connects TRBV19 to TRBJ2-7; D tentatively fits TRBD1 or TRBD2 (5 bases each). The source material was naive CD8+ T cells from PBMCs. The receptor was derived from a young man in good health. Some clones in this sample may be carry-over from other donors' samples. The CDR3 loop reads CASSHGASEQYF. CDR3 DNA sequence: TGTGCCAGTAGTCACGGGGCCTCCGAGCAGTACTTC.